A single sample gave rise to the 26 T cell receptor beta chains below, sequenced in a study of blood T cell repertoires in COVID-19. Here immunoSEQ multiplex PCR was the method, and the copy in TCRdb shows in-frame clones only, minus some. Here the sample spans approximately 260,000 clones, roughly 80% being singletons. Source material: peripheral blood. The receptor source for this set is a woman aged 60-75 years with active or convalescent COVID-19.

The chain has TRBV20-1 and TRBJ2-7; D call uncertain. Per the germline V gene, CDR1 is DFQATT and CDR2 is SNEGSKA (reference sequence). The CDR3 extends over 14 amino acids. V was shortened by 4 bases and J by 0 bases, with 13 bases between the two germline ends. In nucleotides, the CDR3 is TGCAGTGCTATTGACTCCTCCAGCTCCTACGAGCAGTACTTC. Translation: CSAIDSSSSYEQYF.

The CDR3 spells CSVEDPVTALAGPADTQYF. The CDR3 bases are TGCAGCGTTGAAGATCCCGTTACCGCCCTAGCGGGGCCGGCCGATACGCAGTATTTT. The rearrangement links TRBV29-1 to TRBJ2-3; TRBD2 matches at 9 bases. Germline values: CDR1 SQVTM, CDR2 ANQGSEA. Trimming cost V 0 bases and J 6 bases; bases outside gene matches: 19. This CDR3 comprises 19 residues.

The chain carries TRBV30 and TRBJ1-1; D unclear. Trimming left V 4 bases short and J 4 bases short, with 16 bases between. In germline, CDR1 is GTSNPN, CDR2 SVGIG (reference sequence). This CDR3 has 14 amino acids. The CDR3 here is CAWTNRAPGTEAFF. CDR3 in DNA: TGTGCCTGGACAAACAGAGCCCCAGGCACTGAAGCTTTCTTT. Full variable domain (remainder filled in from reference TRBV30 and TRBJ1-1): SQTIHQWPATLVQPVGSPLSLECTVEGTSNPNLYWYRQAAGRGLQLLFYSVGIGQISSEVPQNLSASRPQDRQFILSSKKLLLSDSGFYLCAWTNRAPGTEAFFGQGTRLTVV.

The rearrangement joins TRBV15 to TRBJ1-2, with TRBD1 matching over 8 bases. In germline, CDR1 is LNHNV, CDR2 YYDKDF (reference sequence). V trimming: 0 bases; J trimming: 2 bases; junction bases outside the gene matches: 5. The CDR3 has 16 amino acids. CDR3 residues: CATSRDGTGYNYGYTF. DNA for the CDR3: TGTGCCACCAGCAGAGATGGGACAGGTTACAACTATGGCTACACCTTC.

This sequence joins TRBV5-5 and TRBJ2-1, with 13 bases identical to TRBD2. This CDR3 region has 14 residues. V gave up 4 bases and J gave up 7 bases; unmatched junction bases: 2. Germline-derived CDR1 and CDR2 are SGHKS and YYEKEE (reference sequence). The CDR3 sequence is CASSRTSGGNEQFF. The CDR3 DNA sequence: TGTGCCAGCAGCCGGACTAGCGGGGGTAATGAGCAGTTCTTC.

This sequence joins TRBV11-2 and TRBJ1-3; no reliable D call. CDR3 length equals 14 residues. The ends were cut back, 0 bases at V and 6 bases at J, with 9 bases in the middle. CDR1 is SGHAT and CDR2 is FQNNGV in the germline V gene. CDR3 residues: CASSLDPYSNTIYF. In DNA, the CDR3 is TGTGCCAGCAGCTTAGATCCCTATTCAAACACCATATATTTT.

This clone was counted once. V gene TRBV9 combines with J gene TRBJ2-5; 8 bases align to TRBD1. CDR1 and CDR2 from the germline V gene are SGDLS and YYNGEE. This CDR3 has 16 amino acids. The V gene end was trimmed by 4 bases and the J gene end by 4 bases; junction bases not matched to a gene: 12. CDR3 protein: CASSPNGQGGAETQYF. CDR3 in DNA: TGTGCCAGCAGCCCCAACGGACAGGGTGGAGCAGAGACCCAGTACTTC.

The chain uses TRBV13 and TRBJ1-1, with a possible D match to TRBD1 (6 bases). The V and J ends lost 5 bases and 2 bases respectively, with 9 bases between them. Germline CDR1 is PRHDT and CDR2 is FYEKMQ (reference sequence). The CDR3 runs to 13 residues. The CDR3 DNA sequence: TGTGCCAGCAGCCGACAGGTCAACACTGAAGCTTTCTTT. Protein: CASSRQVNTEAFF.

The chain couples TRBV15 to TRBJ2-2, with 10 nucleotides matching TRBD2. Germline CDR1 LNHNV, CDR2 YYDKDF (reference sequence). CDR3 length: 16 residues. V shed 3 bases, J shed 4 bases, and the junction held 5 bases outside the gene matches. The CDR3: CATSRPAGGVTGELFF. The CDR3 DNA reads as TGTGCCACCAGCAGGCCAGCGGGGGGGGTCACCGGGGAGCTGTTTTTT.

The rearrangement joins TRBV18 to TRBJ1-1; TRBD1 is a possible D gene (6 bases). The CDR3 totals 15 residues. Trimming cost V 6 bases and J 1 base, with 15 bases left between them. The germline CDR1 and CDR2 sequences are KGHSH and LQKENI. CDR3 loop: CASSATGRGNTEAFF. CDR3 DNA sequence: TGTGCCAGCTCGGCTACAGGGAGGGGGAACACTGAAGCTTTCTTT.

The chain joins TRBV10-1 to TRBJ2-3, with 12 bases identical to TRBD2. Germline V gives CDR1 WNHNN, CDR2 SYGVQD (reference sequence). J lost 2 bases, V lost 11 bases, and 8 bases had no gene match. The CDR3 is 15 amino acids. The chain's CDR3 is CAGSSGGGITDTQYF. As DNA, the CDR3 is TGCGCCGGATCTAGCGGGGGGGGGATCACAGATACGCAGTATTTT.

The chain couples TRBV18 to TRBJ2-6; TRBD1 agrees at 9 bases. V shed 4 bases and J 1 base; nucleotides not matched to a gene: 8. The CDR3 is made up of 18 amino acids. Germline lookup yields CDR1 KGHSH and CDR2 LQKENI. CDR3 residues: CASSLQGTGFSGANVLTF. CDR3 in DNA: TGTGCCAGCTCACTACAGGGGACAGGGTTTTCTGGGGCCAACGTCCTGACTTTC.

The CDR3: CASKTSGGSPRTDTQYF. CDR3 bases: TGCGCCAGCAAGACTAGCGGGGGGTCCCCTCGCACAGATACGCAGTATTTT. V and J are TRBV23-1 and TRBJ2-3, with 13 bases identical to TRBD2. TRBV23-1 is reported as an ORF; its role is uncertain. This CDR3 contains 17 residues. V lost 7 bases and J lost 1; bases outside the gene matches: 8.

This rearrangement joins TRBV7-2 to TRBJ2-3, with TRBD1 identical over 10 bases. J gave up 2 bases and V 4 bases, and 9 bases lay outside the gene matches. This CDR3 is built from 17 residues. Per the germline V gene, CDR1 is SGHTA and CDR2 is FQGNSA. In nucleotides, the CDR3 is TGTGCCAGCAGCTACGGGACAGGGGTCGGGAACACAGATACGCAGTATTTT. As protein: CASSYGTGVGNTDTQYF.

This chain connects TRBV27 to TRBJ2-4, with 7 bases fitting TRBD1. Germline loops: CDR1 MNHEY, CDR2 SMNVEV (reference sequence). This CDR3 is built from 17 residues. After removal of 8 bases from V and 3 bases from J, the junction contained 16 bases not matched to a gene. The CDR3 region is CASSPSGGPTYKNIQYF. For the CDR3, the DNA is TGTGCCAGCTCCCCTTCAGGGGGACCGACCTACAAAAACATTCAGTACTTC.

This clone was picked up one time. This CDR3 is CAWSSGAIRGNQPQHF. The CDR3 nucleotides are TGTGCCTGGAGTTCAGGGGCAATAAGGGGCAATCAGCCCCAGCATTTT. The V and J genes are TRBV30 and TRBJ1-5; D possibly corresponds to TRBD1 (6 bases). Trimming took off 2 bases at V and 2 bases at J, with 16 bases between the two ends. This CDR3 has 16 residues. The germline V gene encodes CDR1 GTSNPN and CDR2 SVGIG (reference sequence). Based on the CDR3 plus reference TRBV30 and TRBJ1-5, the full variable domain is SQTIHQWPATLVQPVGSPLSLECTVEGTSNPNLYWYRQAAGRGLQLLFYSVGIGQISSEVPQNLSASRPQDRQFILSSKKLLLSDSGFYLCAWSSGAIRGNQPQHFGDGTRLSIL.

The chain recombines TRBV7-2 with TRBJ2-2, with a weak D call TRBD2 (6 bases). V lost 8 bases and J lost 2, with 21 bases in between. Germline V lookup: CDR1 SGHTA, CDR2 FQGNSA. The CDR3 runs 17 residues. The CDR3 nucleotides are TGTGCCAGCCTGGAGGGGCTACCCTCGATCAACACCGGGGAGCTGTTTTTT. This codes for CASLEGLPSINTGELFF.

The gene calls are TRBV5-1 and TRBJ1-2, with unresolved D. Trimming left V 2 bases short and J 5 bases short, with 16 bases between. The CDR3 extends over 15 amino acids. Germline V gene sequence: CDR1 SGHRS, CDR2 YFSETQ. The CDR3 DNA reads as TGCGCCAGCAGCTTTGAGGCAAGACGAAATTATGGCTACACCTTC. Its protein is CASSFEARRNYGYTF.

CDR3 sequence reads: CASSLGTSGGVNEQFF. The CDR3 nucleotides read TGTGCCAGCAGCTTAGGAACTAGCGGGGGGGTCAATGAGCAGTTCTTC. This chain links TRBV7-2 with TRBJ2-1, with 13 bases that match TRBD2. Germline V gene sequence: CDR1 SGHTA, CDR2 FQGNSA. The length of the CDR3 is 16 residues. Trimming cost V 1 base and J 6 bases; bases outside gene matches: 3.

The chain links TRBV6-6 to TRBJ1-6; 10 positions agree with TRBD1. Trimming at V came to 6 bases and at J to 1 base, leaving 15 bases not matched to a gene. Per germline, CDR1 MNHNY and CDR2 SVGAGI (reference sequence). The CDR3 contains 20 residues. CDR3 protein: CASSPDRGGVIGSYNSPLHF. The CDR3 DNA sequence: TGTGCCAGCAGCCCGGACAGGGGGGGAGTAATCGGATCCTATAATTCACCCCTCCACTTT.

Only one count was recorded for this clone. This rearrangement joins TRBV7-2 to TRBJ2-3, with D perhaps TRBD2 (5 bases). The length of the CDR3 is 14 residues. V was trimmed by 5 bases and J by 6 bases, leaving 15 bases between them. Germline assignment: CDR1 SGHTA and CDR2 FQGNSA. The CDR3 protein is CASSLAGLADTQYF. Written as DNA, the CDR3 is TGTGCCAGCAGCCTGGCGGGTTTGGCGGATACGCAGTATTTT.

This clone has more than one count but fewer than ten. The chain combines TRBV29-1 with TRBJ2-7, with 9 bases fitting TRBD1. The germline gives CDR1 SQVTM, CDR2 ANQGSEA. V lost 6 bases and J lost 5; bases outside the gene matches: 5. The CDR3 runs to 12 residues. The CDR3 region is CSVTGTGNEQYF. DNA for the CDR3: TGCAGCGTCACCGGGACAGGGAACGAGCAGTACTTC.

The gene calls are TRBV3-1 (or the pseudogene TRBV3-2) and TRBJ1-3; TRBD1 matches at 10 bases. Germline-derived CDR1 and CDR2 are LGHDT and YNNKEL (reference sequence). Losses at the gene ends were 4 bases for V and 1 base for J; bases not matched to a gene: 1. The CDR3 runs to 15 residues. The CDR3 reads CASSRTGGSGNTIYF. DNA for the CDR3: TGTGCCAGCAGCCGGACAGGGGGATCTGGAAACACCATATATTTT.

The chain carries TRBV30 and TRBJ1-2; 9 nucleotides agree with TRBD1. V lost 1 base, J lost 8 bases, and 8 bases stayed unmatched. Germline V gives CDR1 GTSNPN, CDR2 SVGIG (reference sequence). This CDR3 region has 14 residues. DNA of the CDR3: TGTGCCTGGAGTGGAAACAGGGGGCGCTGGGGCTACACCTTC. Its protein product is CAWSGNRGRWGYTF.

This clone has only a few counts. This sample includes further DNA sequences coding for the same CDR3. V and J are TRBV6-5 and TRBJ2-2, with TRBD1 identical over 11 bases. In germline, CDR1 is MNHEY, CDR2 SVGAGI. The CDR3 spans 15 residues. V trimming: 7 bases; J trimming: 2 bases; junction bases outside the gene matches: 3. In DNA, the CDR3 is TGTGCCAGCACCGGGACAGGGGGTAACACCGGGGAGCTGTTTTTT. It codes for CASTGTGGNTGELFF.

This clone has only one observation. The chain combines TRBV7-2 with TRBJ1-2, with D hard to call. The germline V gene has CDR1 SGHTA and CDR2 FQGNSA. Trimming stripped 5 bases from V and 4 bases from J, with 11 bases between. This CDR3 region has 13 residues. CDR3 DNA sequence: TGTGCCAGCAGCCCGGCGGGGTCCTATGGCTACACCTTC. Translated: CASSPAGSYGYTF. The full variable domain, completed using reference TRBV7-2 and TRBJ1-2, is GAGVSQSPSNKVTEKGKDVELRCDPISGHTALYWYRQSLGQGLEFLIYFQGNSAPDKSGLPSDRFSAERTGGSVSTLTIQRTQQEDSAVYLCASSPAGSYGYTFGSGTRLTVV.